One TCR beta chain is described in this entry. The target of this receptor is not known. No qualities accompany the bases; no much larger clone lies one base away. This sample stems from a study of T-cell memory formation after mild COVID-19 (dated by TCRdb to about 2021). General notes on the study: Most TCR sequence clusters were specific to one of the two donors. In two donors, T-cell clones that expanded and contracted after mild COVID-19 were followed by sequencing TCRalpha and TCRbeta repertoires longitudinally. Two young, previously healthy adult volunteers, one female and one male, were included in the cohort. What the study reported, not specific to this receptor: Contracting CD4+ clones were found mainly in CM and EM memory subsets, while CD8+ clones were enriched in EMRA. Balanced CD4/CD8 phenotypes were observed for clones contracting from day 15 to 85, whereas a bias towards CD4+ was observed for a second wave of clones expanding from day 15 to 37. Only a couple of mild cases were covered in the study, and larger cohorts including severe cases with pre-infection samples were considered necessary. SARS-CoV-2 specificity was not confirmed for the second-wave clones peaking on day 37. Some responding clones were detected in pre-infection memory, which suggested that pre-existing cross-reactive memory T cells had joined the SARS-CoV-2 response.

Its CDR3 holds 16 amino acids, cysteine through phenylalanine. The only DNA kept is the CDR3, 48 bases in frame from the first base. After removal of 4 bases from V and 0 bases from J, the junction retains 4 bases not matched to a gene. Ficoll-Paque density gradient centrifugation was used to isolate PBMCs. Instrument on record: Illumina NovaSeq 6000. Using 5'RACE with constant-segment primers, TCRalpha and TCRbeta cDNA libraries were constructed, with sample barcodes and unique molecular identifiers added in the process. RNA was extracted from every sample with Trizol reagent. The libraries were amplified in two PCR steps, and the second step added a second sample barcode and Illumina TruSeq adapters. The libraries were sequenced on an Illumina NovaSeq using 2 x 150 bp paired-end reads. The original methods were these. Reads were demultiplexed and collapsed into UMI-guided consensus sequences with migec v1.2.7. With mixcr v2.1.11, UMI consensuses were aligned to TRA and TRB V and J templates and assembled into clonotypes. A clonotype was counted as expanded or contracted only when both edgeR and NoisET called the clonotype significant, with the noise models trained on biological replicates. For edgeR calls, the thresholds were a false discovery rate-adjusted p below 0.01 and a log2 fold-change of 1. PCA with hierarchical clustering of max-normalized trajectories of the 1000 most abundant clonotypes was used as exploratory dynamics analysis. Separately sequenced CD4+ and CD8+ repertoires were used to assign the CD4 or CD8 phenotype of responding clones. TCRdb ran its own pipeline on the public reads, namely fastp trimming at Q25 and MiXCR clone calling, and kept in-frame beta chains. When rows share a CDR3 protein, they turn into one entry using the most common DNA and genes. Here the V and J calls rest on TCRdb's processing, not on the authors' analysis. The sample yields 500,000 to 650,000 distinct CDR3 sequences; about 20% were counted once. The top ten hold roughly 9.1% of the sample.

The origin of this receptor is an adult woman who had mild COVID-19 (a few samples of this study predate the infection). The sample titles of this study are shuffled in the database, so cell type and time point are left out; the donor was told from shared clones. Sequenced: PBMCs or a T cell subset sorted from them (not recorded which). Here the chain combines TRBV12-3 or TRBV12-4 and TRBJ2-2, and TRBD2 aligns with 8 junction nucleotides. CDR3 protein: CASSSIAGSNTGELFF. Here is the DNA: TGTGCCAGCAGTTCTATAGCGGGGTCGAACACCGGGGAGCTGTTTTTT.